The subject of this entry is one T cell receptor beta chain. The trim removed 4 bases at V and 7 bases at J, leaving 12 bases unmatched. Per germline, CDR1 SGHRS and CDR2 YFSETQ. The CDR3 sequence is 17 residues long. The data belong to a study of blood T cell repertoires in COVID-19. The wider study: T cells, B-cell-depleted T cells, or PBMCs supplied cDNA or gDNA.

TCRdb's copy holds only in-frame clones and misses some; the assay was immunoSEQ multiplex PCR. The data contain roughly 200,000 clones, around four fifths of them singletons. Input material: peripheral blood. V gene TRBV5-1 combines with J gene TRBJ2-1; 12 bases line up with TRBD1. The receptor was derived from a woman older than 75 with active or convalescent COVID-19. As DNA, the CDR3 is TGCGCCAGCAGCCTGACCGGGACAGGGGGCAGTGGGAATGAGCAGTTCTTC. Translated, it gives CASSLTGTGGSGNEQFF.